The clone carrying this T cell receptor beta chain was seen only a few times. Its specificity is unknown. This sample's TCRbeta library carried unique molecular identifier barcodes. MiXCR, run by TCRdb on the PCR reads, gives a single entry per CDR3 protein. The sample lists about 460,000 distinct CDR3 sequences; over 9.5% were seen once. The sample originates from a study of T-cell reconstitution after alpha-beta-depleted transplantation in children. Study results and limitations: Alpha-beta T cells about two months after transplant reportedly derived from several hundred expanded graft clones. Among T cells one year after transplant, newly produced cells accounted for most counts and diversity.

With 8 bases clipped from V and 8 bases from J, the junction kept 7 bases outside the gene matches. Germline CDR1 reads ENHRY; CDR2 reads SYGVKD. The CDR3 sequence is 13 residues long. The rearrangement uses TRBV10-3 and TRBJ2-1; 9 bases are shared with TRBD2. The receptor's source is a female patient aged 2-10 years who had a stem cell transplant for aplastic anemia, so the T cells may come from the graft donor. Sequences were derived from PBMCs, mostly from graft donor cells, sampled 180 days after TCRalphabeta/CD19-depleted stem cell transplant. The CDR3, as DNA: TGTGCCATCGGGACTAGCCCGTCGGATGAGCAGTTCTTC. It codes for CAIGTSPSDEQFF.